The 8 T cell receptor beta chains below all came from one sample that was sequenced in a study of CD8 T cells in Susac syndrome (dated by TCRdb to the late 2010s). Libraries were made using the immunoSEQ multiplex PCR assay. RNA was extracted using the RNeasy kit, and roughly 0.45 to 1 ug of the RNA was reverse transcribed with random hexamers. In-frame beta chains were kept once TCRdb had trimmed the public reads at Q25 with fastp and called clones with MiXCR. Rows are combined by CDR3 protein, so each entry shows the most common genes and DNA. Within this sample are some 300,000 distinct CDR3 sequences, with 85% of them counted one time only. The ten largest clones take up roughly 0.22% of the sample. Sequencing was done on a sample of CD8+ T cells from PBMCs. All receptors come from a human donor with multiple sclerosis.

The CDR3 sequence: CASSDDRDYEQYF. The CDR3 nucleotides are TGTGCCAGCAGTGATGACAGGGACTACGAGCAGTACTTC. The chain recombines TRBV6-1 with TRBJ2-7; TRBD1 aligns across 7 bases. The trim removed 3 bases at V and 3 bases at J, leaving 2 bases unmatched. CDR1 and CDR2 from the germline V gene are MNHNS and SASEGT. CDR3 length: 13 residues.

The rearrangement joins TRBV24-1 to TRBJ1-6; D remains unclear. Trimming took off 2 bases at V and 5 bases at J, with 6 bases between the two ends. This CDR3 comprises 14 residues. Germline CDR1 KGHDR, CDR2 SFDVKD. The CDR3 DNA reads TGTGCCACCAGTGATTCCCCGAATAATTCACCCCTCCACTTT. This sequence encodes CATSDSPNNSPLHF.

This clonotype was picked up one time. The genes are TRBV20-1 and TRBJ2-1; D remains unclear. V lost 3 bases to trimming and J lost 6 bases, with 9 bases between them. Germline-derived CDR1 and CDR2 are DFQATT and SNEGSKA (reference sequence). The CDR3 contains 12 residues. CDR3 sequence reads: CSASGLVNEQFF. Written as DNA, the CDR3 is TGCAGTGCTAGTGGGCTAGTCAATGAGCAGTTCTTC.

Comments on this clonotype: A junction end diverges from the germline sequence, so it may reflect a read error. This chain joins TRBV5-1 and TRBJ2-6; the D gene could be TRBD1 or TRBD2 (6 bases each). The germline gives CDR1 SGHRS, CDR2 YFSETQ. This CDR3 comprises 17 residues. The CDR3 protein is CASSSGGSGSGANVLIF. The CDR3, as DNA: TGCGCCAGCAGCTCCGGGGGCTCGGGGTCTGGGGCCAACGTCCTGATTTTC. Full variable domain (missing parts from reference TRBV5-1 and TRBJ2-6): KAGVTQTPRYLIKTRGQQVTLSCSPISGHRSVSWYQQTPGQGLQFLFEYFSETQRNKGNFPGRFSGRQFSNSRSEMNVSTLELGDSALYLCASSSGGSGSGANVLIFGAGSRLTVL.

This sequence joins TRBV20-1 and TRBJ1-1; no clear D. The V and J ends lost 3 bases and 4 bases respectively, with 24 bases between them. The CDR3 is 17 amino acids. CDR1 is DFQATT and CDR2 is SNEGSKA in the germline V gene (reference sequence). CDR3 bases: TGCAGTGCTAGGGACCGACGGACCCTGCCGTTTGGCACTGAAGCTTTCTTT. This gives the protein CSARDRRTLPFGTEAFF.

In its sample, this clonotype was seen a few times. In nucleotides, the CDR3 is TGTGCCAGCAGTTTATCCGGGACAGGGATGAGCGAGCAGTACTTC. Encoded protein: CASSLSGTGMSEQYF. The chain uses TRBV27 and TRBJ2-7; TRBD1 matches 9 bases. CDR1 is MNHEY, CDR2 SMNVEV, per germline (reference sequence). The V gene end was trimmed by 0 bases and the J gene end by 6 bases; junction bases not matched to a gene: 6. This CDR3 is built from 15 residues.

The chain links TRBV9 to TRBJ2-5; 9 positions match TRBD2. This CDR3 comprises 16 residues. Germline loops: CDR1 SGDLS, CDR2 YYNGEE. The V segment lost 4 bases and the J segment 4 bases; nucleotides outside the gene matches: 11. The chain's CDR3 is CASSWPPGLASETQYF. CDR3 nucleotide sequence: TGTGCCAGCAGCTGGCCCCCGGGACTAGCTTCAGAGACCCAGTACTTC.

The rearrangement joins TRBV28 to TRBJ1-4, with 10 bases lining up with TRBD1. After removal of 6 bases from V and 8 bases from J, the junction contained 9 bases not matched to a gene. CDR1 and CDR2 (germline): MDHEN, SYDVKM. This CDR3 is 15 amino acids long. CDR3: CASSGGTGVTEKLFF. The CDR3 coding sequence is TGTGCCAGCAGCGGGGGGACAGGGGTTACAGAAAAACTGTTTTTT.